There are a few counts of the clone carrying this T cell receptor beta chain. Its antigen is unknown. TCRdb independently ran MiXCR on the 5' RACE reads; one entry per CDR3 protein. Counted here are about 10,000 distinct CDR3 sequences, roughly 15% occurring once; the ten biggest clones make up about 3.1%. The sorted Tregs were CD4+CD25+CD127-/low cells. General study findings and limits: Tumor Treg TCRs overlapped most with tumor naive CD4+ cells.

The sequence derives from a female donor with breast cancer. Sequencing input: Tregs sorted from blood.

The CDR3 coding sequence is TGTGCCACCAGCGTCCAGGGGGCGATGACAGATACGCAGTATTTT. Protein sequence: CATSVQGAMTDTQYF. The V gene is TRBV15, the J gene TRBJ2-3, with TRBD1 identical over 8 bases. CDR3 length: 15 amino acids. The V segment lost 5 bases and the J segment 3 bases; nucleotides outside the gene matches: 7. Germline CDR1 and CDR2: LNHNV and YYDKDF (reference sequence).